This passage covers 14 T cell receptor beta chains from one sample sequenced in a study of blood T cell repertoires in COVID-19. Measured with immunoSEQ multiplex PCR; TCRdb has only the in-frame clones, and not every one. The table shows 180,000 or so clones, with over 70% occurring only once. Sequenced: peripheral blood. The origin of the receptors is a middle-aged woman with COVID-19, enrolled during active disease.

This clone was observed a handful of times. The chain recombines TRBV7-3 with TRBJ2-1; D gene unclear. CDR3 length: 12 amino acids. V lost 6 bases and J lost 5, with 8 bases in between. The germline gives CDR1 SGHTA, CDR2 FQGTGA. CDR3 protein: CASSELNNEQFF. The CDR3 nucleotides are TGTGCCAGCAGTGAGCTCAACAATGAGCAGTTCTTC.

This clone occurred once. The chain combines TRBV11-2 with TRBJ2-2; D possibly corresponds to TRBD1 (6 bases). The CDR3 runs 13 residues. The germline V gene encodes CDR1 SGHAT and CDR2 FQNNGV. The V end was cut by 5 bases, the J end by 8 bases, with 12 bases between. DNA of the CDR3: TGTGCCAGCAGCCCATTGGGGGCGGGGGAGCTGTTTTTT. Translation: CASSPLGAGELFF.

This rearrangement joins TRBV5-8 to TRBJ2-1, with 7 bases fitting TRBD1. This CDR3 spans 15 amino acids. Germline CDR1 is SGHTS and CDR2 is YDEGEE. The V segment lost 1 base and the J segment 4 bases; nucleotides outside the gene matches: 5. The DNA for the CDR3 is TGTGCCAGCAGCTTGATGGGACAGCCGTACAATGAGCAGTTCTTC. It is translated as CASSLMGQPYNEQFF.

CDR3 in amino acids: CASSQEGGGTGNTIYF. The CDR3 bases are TGTGCCAGCAGCCAAGAAGGGGGAGGGACTGGAAACACCATATATTTT. The genes are TRBV4-2 and TRBJ1-3, with D maybe TRBD1 (6 bases). The V and J ends lost 0 bases and 2 bases respectively, with 11 bases between them. Germline assignment: CDR1 LGHNA and CDR2 YNFKEQ. This CDR3 spans 16 amino acids.

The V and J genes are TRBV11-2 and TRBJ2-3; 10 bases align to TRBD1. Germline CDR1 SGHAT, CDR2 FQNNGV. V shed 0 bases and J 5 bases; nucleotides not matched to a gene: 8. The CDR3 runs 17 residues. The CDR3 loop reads CASSLDLDRGLVDTQYF. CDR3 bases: TGTGCCAGCAGCTTAGATCTCGACAGGGGGCTTGTAGATACGCAGTATTTT.

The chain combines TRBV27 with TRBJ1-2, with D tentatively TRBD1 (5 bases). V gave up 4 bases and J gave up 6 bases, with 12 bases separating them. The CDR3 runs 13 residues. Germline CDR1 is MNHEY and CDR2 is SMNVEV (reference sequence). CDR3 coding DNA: TGTGCCAGCAGTTCTCTTGGGGCGCATGGCTACACCTTC. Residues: CASSSLGAHGYTF.

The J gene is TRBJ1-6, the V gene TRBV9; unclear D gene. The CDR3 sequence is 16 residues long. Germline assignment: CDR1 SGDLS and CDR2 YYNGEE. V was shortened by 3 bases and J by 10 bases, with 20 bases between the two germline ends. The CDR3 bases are TGTGCCAGCAGCGAAGAACCCGGGTTTTCGCCCTCACCCCTCCACTTT. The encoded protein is CASSEEPGFSPSPLHF. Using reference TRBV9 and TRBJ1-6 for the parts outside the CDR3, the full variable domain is DSGVTQTPKHLITATGQRVTLRCSPRSGDLSVYWYQQSLDQGLQFLIQYYNGEERAKGNILERFSAQQFPDLHSELNLSSLELGDSALYFCASSEEPGFSPSPLHFGNGTRLTVT.

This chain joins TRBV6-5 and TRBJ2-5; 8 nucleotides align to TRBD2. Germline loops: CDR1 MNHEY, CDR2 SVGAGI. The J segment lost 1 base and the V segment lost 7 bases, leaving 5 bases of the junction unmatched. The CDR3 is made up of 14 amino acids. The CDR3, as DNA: TGTGCCAGCACCCCCAGCGGGAGCCAAGAGACCCAGTACTTC. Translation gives CASTPSGSQETQYF.

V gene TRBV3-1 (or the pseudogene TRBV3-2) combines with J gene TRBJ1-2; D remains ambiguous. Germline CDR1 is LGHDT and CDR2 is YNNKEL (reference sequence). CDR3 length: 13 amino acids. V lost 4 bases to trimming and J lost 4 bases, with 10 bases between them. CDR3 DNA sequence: TGTGCCAGCAGCCCGGCTGGACTCTATGGCTACACCTTC. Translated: CASSPAGLYGYTF.

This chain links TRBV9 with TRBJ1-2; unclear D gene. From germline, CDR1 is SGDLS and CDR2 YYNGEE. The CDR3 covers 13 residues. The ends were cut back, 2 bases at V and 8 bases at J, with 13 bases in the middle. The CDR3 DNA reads TGTGCCAGCAGCGTTAATGAGGGAGGCGGCTACACCTTC. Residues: CASSVNEGGGYTF.

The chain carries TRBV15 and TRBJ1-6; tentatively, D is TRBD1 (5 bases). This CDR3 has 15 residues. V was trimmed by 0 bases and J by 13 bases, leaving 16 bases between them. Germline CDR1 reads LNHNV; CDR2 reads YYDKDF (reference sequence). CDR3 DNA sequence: TGTGCCACCAGCAGAGATCGGGGGGGGAGGACTCCCCTCCACTTT. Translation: CATSRDRGGRTPLHF.

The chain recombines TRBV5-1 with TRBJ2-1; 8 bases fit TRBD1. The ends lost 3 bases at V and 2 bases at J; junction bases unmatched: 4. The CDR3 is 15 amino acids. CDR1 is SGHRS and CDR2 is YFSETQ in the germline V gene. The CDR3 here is CASSSTGGPYNEQFF. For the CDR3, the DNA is TGCGCCAGCAGCTCCACAGGGGGGCCCTACAATGAGCAGTTCTTC.

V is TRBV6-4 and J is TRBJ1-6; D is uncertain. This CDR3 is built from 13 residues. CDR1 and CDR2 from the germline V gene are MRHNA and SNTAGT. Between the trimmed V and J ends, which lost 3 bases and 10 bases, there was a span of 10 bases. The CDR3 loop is CASSEAASSPLHF. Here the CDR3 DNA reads TGTGCCAGCAGTGAGGCAGCGTCCTCACCCCTCCACTTT.

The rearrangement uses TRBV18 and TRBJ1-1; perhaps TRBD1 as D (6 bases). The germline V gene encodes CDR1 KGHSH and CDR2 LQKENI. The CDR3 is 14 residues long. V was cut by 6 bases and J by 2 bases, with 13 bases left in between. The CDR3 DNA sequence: TGTGCCAGCTCCACCTGGACAGACAACACTGAAGCTTTCTTT. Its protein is CASSTWTDNTEAFF.